The 20 T cell receptor beta chains reported below all come from one sample, sequenced in a study of T-cell memory formation after mild COVID-19. TCRdb re-called the 5' RACE reads with MiXCR, one entry per CDR3 protein. The sample yields 250,000 to 300,000 distinct CDR3 sequences, roughly 15% seen once. Sequences were obtained from PBMCs or a T cell subset sorted from them (not recorded which). The receptors stem from a man between 18 and 29 years old who had mild COVID-19 (a few samples of this study predate the infection). Cell type and time point are not known.

This clonotype was seen a few times. The rearrangement links TRBV11-2 to TRBJ1-6; D is ambiguous. V lost 6 bases, J lost 2 bases, and 11 bases lay in between. This CDR3 has 15 amino acids. CDR1 is SGHAT, CDR2 FQNNGV, per germline. The CDR3 region is CASSLTEPYNSPLHF. CDR3 nucleotides: TGTGCCAGCAGTTTAACAGAACCCTATAATTCACCCCTCCACTTT.

This clonotype was seen ten or more times. This rearrangement joins TRBV28 to TRBJ2-5; D is possibly TRBD2 (6 bases). V was pared by 10 bases and J by 0 bases, with 12 bases between. Germline V gene sequence: CDR1 MDHEN, CDR2 SYDVKM. CDR3 length equals 13 residues. This chain's CDR3 is CAIGIADQETQYF. The DNA of the CDR3 is TGTGCCATCGGAATAGCGGACCAAGAGACCCAGTACTTC.

The chain has TRBV10-3 and TRBJ2-3; TRBD1 agrees at 9 bases. The germline V gene encodes CDR1 ENHRY and CDR2 SYGVKD. This CDR3 has 17 amino acids. Germline trimming cut 6 bases from V and 6 bases from J; bases unmatched to any gene: 16. The CDR3 here is CAISPGQGLLLQDTQYF. CDR3 DNA: TGTGCCATCAGCCCGGGACAGGGCCTCCTTCTGCAGGATACGCAGTATTTT.

V gene TRBV12-3 or TRBV12-4 combines with J gene TRBJ1-1; D unclear. The CDR3 loop spans 13 amino acids. The V gene lost 7 bases and the J gene lost 4 bases, with 13 bases spanning the gap. The CDR3 loop is CASTPQVGTEAFF. In DNA, the CDR3 is TGTGCCAGCACCCCCCAAGTCGGCACTGAAGCTTTCTTT.

In the case of this clonotype: Just one base apart from a much larger clone, this may be a read error. The chain couples TRBV20-1 to TRBJ1-4; D unresolved. Germline assignment: CDR1 DFQATT and CDR2 SNEGSKA (reference sequence). The CDR3 loop spans 13 amino acids. CDR3 region: CSVRDATNEKLFF. The CDR3 DNA follows: TGCAGTGTTAGAGATGCAACTAATGAAAAACTGTTTTTT.

The rearrangement uses TRBV29-1 and TRBJ2-7; D is tentatively TRBD1 or TRBD2 (5 bases each). V was trimmed by 5 bases and J by 5 bases, leaving 19 bases between them. CDR3 size: 14 residues. Germline-derived CDR1 and CDR2 are SQVTM and ANQGSEA. CDR3 in amino acids: CSVIWAGSSDEQYV. CDR3 coding DNA: TGCAGCGTTATTTGGGCAGGGAGTTCCGACGAGCAGTACGTC.

This clonotype occurred many times. The chain employs TRBV6-5 and TRBJ2-3; 7 bases map to TRBD1. V shed 6 bases and J 0 bases; nucleotides not matched to a gene: 3. Germline V gives CDR1 MNHEY, CDR2 SVGAGI. This CDR3 region has 14 residues. The CDR3 is CASRQGWSTDTQYF. Written as DNA, the CDR3 is TGTGCCAGCAGACAGGGGTGGAGCACAGATACGCAGTATTTT.

This clonotype occurred a few times. The chain has TRBV20-1 and TRBJ1-6; 8 nucleotides agree with TRBD1. Trimming removed 3 bases from V and 9 bases from J; junction bases left unmatched: 4. Germline V lookup: CDR1 DFQATT, CDR2 SNEGSKA (reference sequence). The CDR3 runs 13 residues. Written as DNA, the CDR3 is TGCAGTGCTAGTTGGCAGGGGGCTTCACCCCTCCACTTT. This encodes CSASWQGASPLHF.

This clonotype was seen at least ten times. The V call is TRBV7-9, the J call TRBJ1-1; D is unresolved. Germline values: CDR1 SEHNR, CDR2 FQNEAQ (reference sequence). With 8 bases removed from V and 6 bases from J, the gap between germline ends came to 19 bases. The length of the CDR3 is 14 residues. This CDR3 reads CASVGRGPNAEAFF. Written as DNA, the CDR3 is TGTGCCAGCGTGGGCCGGGGTCCTAACGCTGAAGCTTTCTTT.

The chain is built from TRBV10-3 and TRBJ1-2, with TRBD1 as a possible D gene (6 bases). Per the germline V gene, CDR1 is ENHRY and CDR2 is SYGVKD. The CDR3 length is 13 residues. Trimming took 7 bases from V and 4 from J, leaving 13 bases between them. The CDR3 here is CAINRDPSYGYTF. DNA of the CDR3: TGTGCCATCAACAGGGACCCCTCCTATGGCTACACCTTC.

This clonotype was seen a handful of times. This chain links TRBV15 with TRBJ2-2, with D perhaps being TRBD1 or TRBD2 (5 bases each). The CDR3 runs to 17 residues. V lost 0 bases and J lost 3, with 14 bases in between. Per the germline V gene, CDR1 is LNHNV and CDR2 is YYDKDF (reference sequence). In DNA, the CDR3 is TGTGCCACCAGCAGAGATCAGGGAGCGACGGACACCGGGGAGCTGTTTTTT. This translates into CATSRDQGATDTGELFF.

This clonotype came up a few times. The genes are TRBV27 and TRBJ2-5; a possible D gene is TRBD2 (6 bases). Deletions cut 3 bases from V and 7 bases from J, with 15 bases between. From germline, CDR1 is MNHEY and CDR2 SMNVEV (reference sequence). This CDR3 has 14 residues. The CDR3: CASSFPGPAGTQYF. CDR3 nucleotide sequence: TGTGCCAGCAGTTTCCCCGGGCCAGCGGGGACCCAGTACTTC.

The chain employs TRBV29-1 and TRBJ1-6; TRBD1 might be the D (5 bases). CDR3 length equals 13 residues. Germline V gene sequence: CDR1 SQVTM, CDR2 ANQGSEA. V shed 6 bases and J shed 7 bases, with 13 bases lying between them. The CDR3 DNA reads TGCAGCGTCAGGGATTCCTCCAATTCACCCCTCCACTTT. Residues: CSVRDSSNSPLHF.

This clonotype was detected a few times. The genes are TRBV25-1 and TRBJ2-2; D might be TRBD2 (6 bases). The V gene's germline CDR1 is MGHDK and CDR2 SYGVNS. The ends were cut back, 4 bases at V and 6 bases at J, with 12 bases in the middle. The CDR3 loop spans 14 amino acids. CDR3 protein: CASSVRGAAGELFF. The CDR3 region has the DNA TGTGCCAGCAGTGTCCGCGGGGCGGCCGGGGAGCTGTTTTTT.

This clonotype turned up a few times. The V and J genes are TRBV13 and TRBJ2-5; D possibly matches TRBD1 or TRBD2 (5 bases each). The V end was cut by 0 bases, the J end by 5 bases, with 13 bases between. Germline CDR1 reads PRHDT; CDR2 reads FYEKMQ (reference sequence). The CDR3 spans 15 residues. CDR3 in DNA: TGTGCCAGCAGCTTAGGCCTGGGACCTCGGGAGACCCAGTACTTC. Residues: CASSLGLGPRETQYF. The whole variable domain, remainder taken from reference TRBV13 and TRBJ2-5, is AAGVIQSPRHLIKEKRETATLKCYPIPRHDTVYWYQQGPGQDPQFLISFYEKMQSDKGSIPDRFSAQQFSDYHSELNMSSLELGDSALYFCASSLGLGPRETQYFGPGTRLLVL.

A word on this clonotype: This sequence may be a read error, since a much larger clone differs from it by one base. This chain connects TRBV7-8 to TRBJ2-1; 7 nucleotides match TRBD1. CDR1 is SGHVS, CDR2 FQNEAQ, per germline. V trimming: 6 bases; J trimming: 10 bases; junction bases outside the gene matches: 9. The CDR3 has 13 amino acids. The CDR3 sequence: CASSVLWGQEQFF. The CDR3 DNA sequence: TGTGCCAGCAGTGTGCTCTGGGGACAGGAGCAGTTCTTC.

The V call is TRBV10-3, the J call TRBJ1-1, with D possibly being TRBD1 (5 bases). The germline V and J ends were trimmed by 5 bases and 5 bases, with 21 bases remaining between them. Germline CDR1 ENHRY, CDR2 SYGVKD. The CDR3 spans 16 residues. The CDR3 DNA sequence: TGTGCCATCAGTCCACGGGACCAATCACGTGGAACTGAAGCTTTCTTT. Translating gives CAISPRDQSRGTEAFF.

This clonotype has only a few counts. The chain combines TRBV4-3 with TRBJ2-2; TRBD2 aligns across 11 bases. V lost 4 bases and J lost 6; bases outside the gene matches: 13. The CDR3 consists of 18 residues. Germline V gene sequence: CDR1 LGHNA, CDR2 YSLEER. CDR3 in amino acids: CASSLARLAGGRAGELFF. The CDR3 bases are TGCGCCAGCAGCCTCGCGAGGCTAGCGGGGGGCCGGGCCGGGGAGCTGTTTTTT.

This clonotype was recorded a few times. The CDR3 DNA is TGTGCCAGCAGGGCGCCCCCTAATCAGCCCCAGCATTTT. Encoded protein: CASRAPPNQPQHF. V and J are TRBV6-2 or TRBV6-3 and TRBJ1-5; D unclear. The CDR3 has 13 amino acids. Germline V gene data show CDR1 as MNHEY and CDR2 as SVGEGT. Trimming pared 6 bases from V and 4 bases from J, leaving 10 bases between.

This clonotype was observed at least ten times. This chain joins TRBV4-1 and TRBJ1-1; D is undetermined. CDR3 length equals 14 residues. The V end was cut by 0 bases, the J end by 1 base, with 6 bases between. Germline V CDR1 and CDR2: MGHRA, YSYEKL. For the CDR3, the DNA is TGCGCCAGCAGCCAAGAGATGGGGAACACTGAAGCTTTCTTT. This sequence encodes CASSQEMGNTEAFF.